The 11 T cell receptor beta chains presented below share a single source sample, sequenced in a study of cytomegalovirus exposure and HLA in healthy donors. Primers included in the PCR were 60 Vbeta and 13 Jbeta primers. Profiled with immunoSEQ multiplex PCR; TCRdb holds only in-frame clones, not every one. The sample lists some 99,000 clones, roughly 80% occurring once. Sequencing used PBMCs. The receptors were sampled from a female donor in good health and CMV-seronegative.

For this clone: This sample also contains other DNA sequences that code for the same CDR3. The V and J genes are TRBV5-1 and TRBJ2-2, with 12 bases identical to TRBD2. The V gene's germline CDR1 is SGHRS and CDR2 YFSETQ. With V trimmed by 2 bases and J by 6 bases, 2 bases remained unmatched. This CDR3 spans 15 amino acids. The CDR3 DNA is TGCGCCAGCAGCTTTCTAGCGGGGGGGCCCGGGGAGCTGTTTTTT. This translates into CASSFLAGGPGELFF.

The gene calls are TRBV2 and TRBJ2-5; a possible D gene is TRBD1 (5 bases). CDR1 is SNHLY and CDR2 is FYNNEI in the germline V gene. The germline V and J ends were trimmed by 5 bases and 5 bases, with 15 bases remaining between them. CDR3 length: 14 amino acids. The CDR3 is CASSLQGRLETQYF. In nucleotides, the CDR3 is TGTGCCAGCAGTTTGCAGGGCCGCCTGGAGACCCAGTACTTC.

The chain couples TRBV7-6 to TRBJ2-1; 10 positions agree with TRBD2. CDR1 SGHVS and CDR2 FNYEAQ come from the germline V gene. This CDR3 has 17 residues. Trimming took 1 base from V and 4 from J; bases not matched to a gene: 7. CDR3 region: CASSLGTLAGAYNEQFF. DNA of the CDR3: TGTGCCAGCAGCTTAGGAACCCTAGCGGGAGCATACAATGAGCAGTTCTTC.

The chain employs TRBV14 and TRBJ1-1; D is ambiguous. This CDR3 comprises 15 residues. V lost 8 bases and J 1 base, leaving 17 bases between the germline ends. The germline CDR1 and CDR2 sequences are SGHDN and FVKESK. The CDR3 loop reads CASSPQLTGNTEAFF. CDR3 nucleotides: TGTGCCAGCTCCCCTCAGTTGACTGGGAACACTGAAGCTTTCTTT.

Note on this clone: One end of the junction fails to match germline, which may point to a read error. V is TRBV5-6 and J is TRBJ2-3; 13 positions match TRBD2. This CDR3 spans 17 amino acids. The germline V gene encodes CDR1 SGHDT and CDR2 YYEEEE. CDR3 sequence (DNA): TGTGCCAGCAGCTTGGGGACTAGCGGGGGTAGCACAGATGCGCAGTATTTT. It specifies CASSLGTSGGSTDAQYF.

V usage is TRBV25-1 and J usage is TRBJ1-2; D gene uncertain. V was cut by 4 bases and J by 4 bases, with 16 bases left in between. Germline CDR1 MGHDK, CDR2 SYGVNS. This CDR3 has 15 amino acids. The CDR3 DNA follows: TGTGCCAGCAGTGGCCCGGGAGGCTTCGGCTATGGCTACACCTTC. Translated, it gives CASSGPGGFGYGYTF.

The rearrangement joins TRBV13 to TRBJ2-5; tentative D call: TRBD1 (6 bases). The germline CDR1 and CDR2 sequences are PRHDT and FYEKMQ (reference sequence). V lost 5 bases to trimming and J lost 5 bases, with 15 bases between them. This CDR3 comprises 14 residues. In nucleotides, the CDR3 is TGTGCCAGCAGCCTACGGACAGTCAAGGAGACCCAGTACTTC. It is translated as CASSLRTVKETQYF.

This clone has only a few counts. The gene calls are TRBV21-1 and TRBJ1-1; the table names TRBD1, a call not compared with the DNA. TRBV21-1 is termed a pseudogene. The CDR3 has 15 amino acids. The CDR3 protein is CASSTDRGINTEAFF. The DNA of the CDR3 is TGTGCCAGCAGCACCGACAGGGGGATTAACACTGAAGCTTTCTTT.

The sample holds a few counts of this clone. This rearrangement joins TRBV4-3 to TRBJ2-7; weak D call: TRBD1 (6 bases). The germline gives CDR1 LGHNA, CDR2 YSLEER. Trimming removed 5 bases at V and 6 bases at J, with 17 bases between. The CDR3 length is 14 residues. This CDR3 reads CASSTTGFSGEQYF. The CDR3 region has the DNA TGCGCCAGCAGCACCACAGGGTTCTCGGGCGAGCAGTACTTC.

This clone came up a few times. The J gene is TRBJ1-2, the V gene TRBV10-3; 7 bases match TRBD1. The CDR3 is made up of 14 amino acids. With V trimmed by 6 bases and J by 2 bases, 6 bases remained unmatched. CDR1 is ENHRY and CDR2 is SYGVKD in the germline V gene. The CDR3: CAIRGQVENYGYTF. The CDR3 bases are TGTGCCATCAGAGGACAGGTCGAGAACTATGGCTACACCTTC.

This chain uses TRBV6-1 with TRBJ1-6, with D tentatively TRBD1 (6 bases). The V end lost 3 bases, the J end lost 7 bases, and 13 bases lay between the germline ends. In germline, CDR1 is MNHNS, CDR2 SASEGT. CDR3 length: 15 residues. CDR3 in amino acids: CASSDQGLRNSPLHF. The CDR3 DNA is TGTGCCAGCAGTGACCAGGGGCTACGGAATTCACCCCTCCACTTT.